Below are 14 T cell receptor beta chains sequenced from a single sample in a study of blood T cell repertoires in COVID-19. The method was immunoSEQ multiplex PCR; TCRdb's version includes in-frame clones alone and lacks a portion of them. The top ten clones hold around 4.6% of a sample with just over 50,000 clones, about 86% of them seen once. The sample consisted of peripheral blood. The origin of the receptors is an elderly man with active COVID-19.

The V and J genes are TRBV5-6 and TRBJ2-3; 9 bases align to TRBD2. The J segment lost 3 bases and the V segment lost 4 bases, leaving 3 bases of the junction unmatched. The CDR3 length is 14 residues. Germline V lookup: CDR1 SGHDT, CDR2 YYEEEE. In DNA form, the CDR3 reads TGTGCCAGCAGCCGAGGACTAGCGACAGATACGCAGTATTTT. It is translated as CASSRGLATDTQYF.

Only a few counts were recorded for this clone. The V gene is TRBV28, the J gene TRBJ2-1, with TRBD2 as a possible D gene (5 bases). The CDR3 spans 20 residues. In germline, CDR1 is MDHEN, CDR2 SYDVKM. The V and J ends lost 1 base and 0 bases respectively, with 22 bases between them. The CDR3 DNA sequence: TGTGCCAGCAGTTTATCTAAAGCGGTACAATTTTTCAGCTCCTACAATGAGCAGTTCTTC. It is translated as CASSLSKAVQFFSSYNEQFF. Based on the CDR3 plus reference TRBV28 and TRBJ2-1, the full variable domain is DVKVTQSSRYLVKRTGEKVFLECVQDMDHENMFWYRQDPGLGLRLIYFSYDVKMKEKGDIPEGYSVSREKKERFSLILESASTNQTSMYLCASSLSKAVQFFSSYNEQFFGPGTRLTVL.

This chain links TRBV5-4 with TRBJ1-2; TRBD1 aligns across 12 bases. This CDR3 is 16 amino acids long. V shed 4 bases, J shed 1 base, and the junction held 5 bases outside the gene matches. The germline V gene encodes CDR1 SGHNT and CDR2 YYREEE (reference sequence). DNA of the CDR3: TGTGCCAGCAGCGTGGGACAGGGGGCGCATAACTATGGCTACACCTTC. This encodes CASSVGQGAHNYGYTF.

The gene calls are TRBV5-1 and TRBJ1-4, with D possibly TRBD1 on 5 matching bases. V lost 2 bases and J 4 bases, leaving 9 bases between the germline ends. The CDR3 has 14 amino acids. From germline, CDR1 is SGHRS and CDR2 YFSETQ. The CDR3 DNA sequence: TGCGCCAGCAGCTTTCAGGGAGGTAATGAAAAACTGTTTTTT. Translated: CASSFQGGNEKLFF.

CDR3 loop: CASSVGYSLAYEQYF. CDR3 nucleotides: TGTGCCAGCAGCGTAGGATATAGCTTAGCCTACGAGCAGTACTTC. The rearrangement links TRBV9 to TRBJ2-7, with no clear D. The V gene's germline CDR1 is SGDLS and CDR2 YYNGEE. Between the trimmed V and J ends, which lost 0 bases and 2 bases, there was a span of 12 bases. The CDR3 length is 15 residues. Supplemented by reference TRBV9 and TRBJ2-7, the full variable domain reads DSGVTQTPKHLITATGQRVTLRCSPRSGDLSVYWYQQSLDQGLQFLIQYYNGEERAKGNILERFSAQQFPDLHSELNLSSLELGDSALYFCASSVGYSLAYEQYFGPGTRLTVT.

The V call is TRBV28, the J call TRBJ2-7, with D uncertain. The germline gives CDR1 MDHEN, CDR2 SYDVKM. The CDR3 length is 13 residues. V dropped 10 bases and J dropped 3 bases, with 16 bases sitting between them. The CDR3 DNA is TGTGCCACCAGCCCCCCCACTAACTACGAGCAGTACTTC. This translates into CATSPPTNYEQYF.

The gene calls are TRBV3-1 (or the pseudogene TRBV3-2) and TRBJ1-5, with 8 bases matching TRBD1. The germline V gene has CDR1 LGHDT and CDR2 YNNKEL (reference sequence). V lost 0 bases and J lost 5; bases outside the gene matches: 6. CDR3 length equals 16 residues. The chain's CDR3 is CASSQDGRGHHQPQHF. In DNA form, the CDR3 reads TGTGCCAGCAGCCAAGATGGCAGGGGGCATCATCAGCCCCAGCATTTT.

This rearrangement joins TRBV7-2 to TRBJ2-7; 8 bases map to TRBD2. CDR1 and CDR2 (germline): SGHTA, FQGNSA. This CDR3 has 15 residues. V lost 6 bases, J lost 2 bases, and 9 bases stayed unmatched. CDR3 coding DNA: TGTGCCAGCAGTTTTACTAGCGGCCCGCCCTACGAGCAGTACTTC. Translating it yields CASSFTSGPPYEQYF.

The chain has TRBV27 and TRBJ1-5, with D perhaps matching TRBD1 (6 bases). This CDR3 has 15 amino acids. From germline, CDR1 is MNHEY and CDR2 SMNVEV (reference sequence). Trimming took 2 bases from V and 5 from J, leaving 13 bases between them. As DNA, the CDR3 is TGTGCCAGCAGTTTAGTGGGGGCGCGTCATCAGCCCCAGCATTTT. Amino acids: CASSLVGARHQPQHF.

The chain employs TRBV10-3 and TRBJ2-7; D is unclear. The germline V and J ends were trimmed by 2 bases and 3 bases, with 11 bases remaining between them. The germline V gene encodes CDR1 ENHRY and CDR2 SYGVKD. The CDR3 runs 14 residues. The CDR3 here is CAISEGQHSYEQYF. The CDR3 DNA reads TGTGCCATCAGTGAGGGCCAGCACAGCTACGAGCAGTACTTC.

This clone turned up a few times. CDR3 nucleotides: TGTGCCAGCAGGTCTTGGGCAGGGGGCGGGAGTAGCACCGGGGAGCTGTTTTTT. Encoded protein: CASRSWAGGGSSTGELFF. V is TRBV27 and J is TRBJ2-2, with D perhaps TRBD1 (8 bases). The CDR3 sequence is 18 residues long. Germline V gives CDR1 MNHEY, CDR2 SMNVEV (reference sequence). Trimming removed 6 bases from V and 4 bases from J, with 24 bases in between.

This sequence joins TRBV7-8 and TRBJ2-1; 8 bases line up with TRBD2. Germline CDR1 is SGHVS and CDR2 is FQNEAQ. CDR3 length equals 15 residues. V shed 5 bases and J 6 bases; nucleotides not matched to a gene: 9. CDR3 DNA sequence: TGTGCCAGCAGCCCGCTAGCGGGTGGGTCCAATGAGCAGTTCTTC. As protein: CASSPLAGGSNEQFF. The entire variable domain, with the rest obtained from reference TRBV7-8 and TRBJ2-1, is as follows: GAGVSQSPRYKVAKRGQDVALRCDPISGHVSLFWYQQALGQGPEFLTYFQNEAQLDKSGLPSDRFFAERPEGSVSTLKIQRTQQEDSAVYLCASSPLAGGSNEQFFGPGTRLTVL.

The chain recombines TRBV20-1 with TRBJ2-1; D is ambiguous. CDR1 and CDR2 (germline): DFQATT, SNEGSKA (reference sequence). The ends were cut back, 3 bases at V and 7 bases at J, with 7 bases in the middle. The CDR3 runs to 11 residues. CDR3 protein: CSASPRNEQFF. The CDR3, as DNA: TGCAGTGCTAGCCCCCGGAATGAGCAGTTCTTC.

V and J are TRBV3-1 (or the pseudogene TRBV3-2) and TRBJ1-5; D unclear. The germline CDR1 and CDR2 sequences are LGHDT and YNNKEL (reference sequence). This CDR3 region has 15 residues. V was shortened by 1 base and J by 0 bases, with 7 bases between the two germline ends. CDR3 residues: CASSQGSYSNQPQHF. Written as DNA, the CDR3 is TGTGCCAGCAGCCAAGGGAGTTATAGCAATCAGCCCCAGCATTTT.